This TCR beta chain was obtained from a study of cytomegalovirus exposure and HLA in healthy donors. Study overall: T cells numbering about 179 million yielded around 120 million unique TCR beta sequences in an earlier analysis.

The primer mix had 60 Vbeta and 13 Jbeta primers. TCRdb keeps only in-frame clones here, not all; method: immunoSEQ multiplex PCR. The sample holds 130,000 to 150,000 clones, approximately 78% seen once. CDR1 and CDR2 (germline): LGHNA, YNFKEQ. The CDR3 sequence is 15 residues long. Trimming stripped 0 bases from V and 4 bases from J, with 12 bases between. The rearrangement links TRBV4-2 to TRBJ1-2; weak D call: TRBD1 (5 bases). The specimen was PBMCs. The origin of this receptor is a man aged 40-50 years in good health and CMV-seropositive. The CDR3 bases are TGTGCCAGCAGCCAAGAAACAAGTCAGGGCTATGGCTACACCTTC. Translation: CASSQETSQGYGYTF.